This TCR beta chain was captured in a study of sequential checkpoint blockade in melanoma. At the level of the study: First-line arms were nivolumab then ipilimumab, or the reverse, randomized 1:1. Maintenance nivolumab came after either treatment sequence.

V was clipped by 3 bases and J by 6 bases, with 6 bases between them. The CDR3 has 11 residues. Germline CDR1 is SGHDT and CDR2 is YYEEEE. Method: immunoSEQ multiplex PCR; TCRdb's copy keeps in-frame clones and lacks some. The repertoire consists of 20,000 to 25,000 clones, with more than 80% occurring once and the leading ten covering roughly 9.1%. The treatment: randomized to nivolumab then ipilimumab (arm A) or the reverse (arm B). The chain is built from TRBV5-6 and TRBJ2-5; tentatively, D is TRBD1 (5 bases). The clonotype originates from a human donor with melanoma. Sequences were derived from CD8+ T cells sorted from blood (inferred from file names), sampled from a patient given nivolumab and ipilimumab in sequence. CDR3 sequence (DNA): TGTGCCAGCAGCTGGGGCAAGACCCAGTACTTC. Translation gives CASSWGKTQYF.